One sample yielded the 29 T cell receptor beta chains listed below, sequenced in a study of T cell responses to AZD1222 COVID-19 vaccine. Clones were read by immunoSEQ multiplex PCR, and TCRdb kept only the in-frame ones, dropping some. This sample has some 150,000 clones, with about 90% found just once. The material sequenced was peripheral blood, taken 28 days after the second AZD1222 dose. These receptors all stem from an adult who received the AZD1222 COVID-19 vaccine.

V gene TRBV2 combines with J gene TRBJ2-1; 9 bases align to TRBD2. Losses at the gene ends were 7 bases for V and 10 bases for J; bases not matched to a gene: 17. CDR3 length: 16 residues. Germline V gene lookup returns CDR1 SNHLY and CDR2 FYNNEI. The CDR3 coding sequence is TGTGCCAGCACCACTTTAGCGGGAGTCTCTCGTGGGGAGCAGTTCTTC. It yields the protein CASTTLAGVSRGEQFF.

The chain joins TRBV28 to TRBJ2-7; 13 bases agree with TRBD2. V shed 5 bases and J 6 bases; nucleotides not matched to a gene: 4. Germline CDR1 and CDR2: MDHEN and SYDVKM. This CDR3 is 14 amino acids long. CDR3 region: CASSTTSGRAEQYF. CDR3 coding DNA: TGTGCCAGCAGTACAACTAGCGGGAGGGCCGAGCAGTACTTC.

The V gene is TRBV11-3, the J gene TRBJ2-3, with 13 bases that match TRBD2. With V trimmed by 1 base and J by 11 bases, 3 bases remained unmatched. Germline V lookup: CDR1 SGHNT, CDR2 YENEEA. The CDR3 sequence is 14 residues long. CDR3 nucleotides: TGTGCCAGCAGCTTAGGGACTAGCGGGGGACAGCAGTATTTT. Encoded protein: CASSLGTSGGQQYF.

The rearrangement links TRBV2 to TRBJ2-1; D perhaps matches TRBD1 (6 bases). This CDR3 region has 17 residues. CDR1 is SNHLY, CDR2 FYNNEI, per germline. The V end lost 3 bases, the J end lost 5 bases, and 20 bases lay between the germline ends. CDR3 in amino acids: CASSEMRLGGDNNEQFF. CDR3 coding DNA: TGTGCCAGCAGTGAGATGCGTCTAGGTGGGGACAACAATGAGCAGTTCTTC.

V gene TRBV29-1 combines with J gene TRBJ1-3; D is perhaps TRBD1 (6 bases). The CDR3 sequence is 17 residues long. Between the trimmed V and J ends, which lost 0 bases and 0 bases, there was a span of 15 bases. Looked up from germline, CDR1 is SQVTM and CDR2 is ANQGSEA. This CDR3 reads CSVEDRGRADSGNTIYF. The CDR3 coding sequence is TGCAGCGTTGAAGATAGGGGGAGGGCGGACTCTGGAAACACCATATATTTT.

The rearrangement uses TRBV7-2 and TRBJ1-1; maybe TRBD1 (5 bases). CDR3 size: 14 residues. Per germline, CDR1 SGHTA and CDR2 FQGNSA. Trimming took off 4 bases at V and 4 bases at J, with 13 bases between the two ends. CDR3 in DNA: TGTGCCAGCAGCTCGGTGGGGGTATCCACTGAAGCTTTCTTT. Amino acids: CASSSVGVSTEAFF.

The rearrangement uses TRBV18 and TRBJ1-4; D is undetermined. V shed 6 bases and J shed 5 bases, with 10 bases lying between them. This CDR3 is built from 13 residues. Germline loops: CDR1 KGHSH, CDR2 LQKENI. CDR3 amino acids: CASSLHQNEKLFF. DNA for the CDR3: TGTGCCAGCTCTCTCCATCAAAATGAAAAACTGTTTTTT.

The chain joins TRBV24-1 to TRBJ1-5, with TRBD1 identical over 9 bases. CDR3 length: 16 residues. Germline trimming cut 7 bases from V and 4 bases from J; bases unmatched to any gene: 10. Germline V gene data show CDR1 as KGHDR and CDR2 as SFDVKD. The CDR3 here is CATRAGGQGSNQPQHF. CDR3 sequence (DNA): TGTGCCACCAGAGCTGGCGGACAGGGGTCAAATCAGCCCCAGCATTTT.

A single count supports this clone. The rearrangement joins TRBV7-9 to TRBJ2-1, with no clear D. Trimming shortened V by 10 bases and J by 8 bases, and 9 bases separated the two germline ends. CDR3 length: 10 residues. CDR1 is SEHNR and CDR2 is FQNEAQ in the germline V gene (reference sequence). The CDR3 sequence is CAIELDEQFF. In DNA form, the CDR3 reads TGTGCCATCGAGCTGGATGAGCAGTTCTTC.

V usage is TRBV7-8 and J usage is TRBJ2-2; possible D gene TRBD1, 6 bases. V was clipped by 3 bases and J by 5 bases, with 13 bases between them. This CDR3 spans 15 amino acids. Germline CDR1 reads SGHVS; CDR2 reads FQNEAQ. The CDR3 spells CASSLKGVGTGELFF. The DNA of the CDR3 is TGTGCCAGCAGCTTGAAGGGGGTAGGGACCGGGGAGCTGTTTTTT.

CDR3 nucleotides: TGTGCATCCCGCGGCCCGACGGGGACAGATACGCAGTATTTT. Amino acid sequence: CASRGPTGTDTQYF. The chain carries TRBV10-3 and TRBJ2-3; D might be TRBD2 (5 bases). Germline CDR1 ENHRY, CDR2 SYGVKD. This CDR3 is 14 amino acids long.

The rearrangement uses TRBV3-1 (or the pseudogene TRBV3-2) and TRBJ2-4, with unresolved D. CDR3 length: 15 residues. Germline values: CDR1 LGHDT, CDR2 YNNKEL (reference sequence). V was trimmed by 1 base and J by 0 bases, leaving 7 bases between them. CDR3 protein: CASSQAPLAKNIQYF. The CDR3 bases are TGTGCCAGCAGCCAAGCTCCTCTAGCCAAAAACATTCAGTACTTC.

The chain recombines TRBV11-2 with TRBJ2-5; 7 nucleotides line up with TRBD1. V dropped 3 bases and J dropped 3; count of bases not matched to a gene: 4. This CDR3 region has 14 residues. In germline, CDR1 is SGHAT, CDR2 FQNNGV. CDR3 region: CASSFRGQKETQYF. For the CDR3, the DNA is TGTGCCAGCAGCTTCCGGGGACAGAAAGAGACCCAGTACTTC.

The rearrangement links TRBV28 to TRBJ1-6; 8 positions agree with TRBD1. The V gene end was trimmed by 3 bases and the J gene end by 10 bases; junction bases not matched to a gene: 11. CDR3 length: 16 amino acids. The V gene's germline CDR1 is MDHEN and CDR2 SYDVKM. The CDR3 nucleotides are TGTGCCAGCAGTTTCTACTCCGGGACAGGCGGCTCACCCCTCCACTTT. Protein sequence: CASSFYSGTGGSPLHF.

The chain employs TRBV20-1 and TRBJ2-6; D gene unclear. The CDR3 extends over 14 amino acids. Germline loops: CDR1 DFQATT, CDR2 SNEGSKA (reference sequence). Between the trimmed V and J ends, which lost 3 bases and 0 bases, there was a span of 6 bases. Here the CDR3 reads CSASTNSGANVLTF. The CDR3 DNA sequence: TGCAGTGCTAGTACGAACTCTGGGGCCAACGTCCTGACTTTC.

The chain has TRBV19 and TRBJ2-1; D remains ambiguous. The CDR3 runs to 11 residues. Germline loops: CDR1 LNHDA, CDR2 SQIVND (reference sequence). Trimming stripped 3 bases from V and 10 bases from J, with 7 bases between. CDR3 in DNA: TGTGCCAGTAGTATTAAAGGGGAGCAGTTCTTC. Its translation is CASSIKGEQFF.

The chain's CDR3 is CASSLAFLYEQYF. The CDR3 coding sequence is TGTGCCAGCAGCTTAGCTTTCCTATACGAGCAGTACTTC. V gene TRBV11-1 combines with J gene TRBJ2-7; D is unresolved. Per germline, CDR1 SGHAT and CDR2 FQDESV (reference sequence). Trimming cost V 0 bases and J 4 bases, with 7 bases left between them. This CDR3 region has 13 residues.

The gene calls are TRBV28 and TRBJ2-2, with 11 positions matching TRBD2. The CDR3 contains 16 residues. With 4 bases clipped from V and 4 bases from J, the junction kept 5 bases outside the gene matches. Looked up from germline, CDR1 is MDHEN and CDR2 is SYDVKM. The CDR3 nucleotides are TGTGCCAGCAGTTCCCCTGGGACTAGCGGCACCGGGGAGCTGTTTTTT. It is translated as CASSSPGTSGTGELFF.

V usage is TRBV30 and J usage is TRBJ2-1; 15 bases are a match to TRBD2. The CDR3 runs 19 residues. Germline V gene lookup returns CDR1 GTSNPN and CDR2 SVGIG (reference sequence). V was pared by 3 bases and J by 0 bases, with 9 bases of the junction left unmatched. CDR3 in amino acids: CAWRGKGLAGGPSYNEQFF. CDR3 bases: TGTGCCTGGAGGGGAAAGGGACTAGCGGGGGGACCCTCCTACAATGAGCAGTTCTTC.

CDR3 residues: CASSYRDRGEPQHF. The CDR3 coding sequence is TGTGCCAGCAGTTACCGGGACAGGGGCGAGCCCCAGCATTTT. V gene TRBV2 combines with J gene TRBJ1-5; 10 bases are shared with TRBD1. This CDR3 comprises 14 residues. CDR1 is SNHLY, CDR2 FYNNEI, per germline. The trim removed 5 bases at V and 8 bases at J, leaving 6 bases unmatched.

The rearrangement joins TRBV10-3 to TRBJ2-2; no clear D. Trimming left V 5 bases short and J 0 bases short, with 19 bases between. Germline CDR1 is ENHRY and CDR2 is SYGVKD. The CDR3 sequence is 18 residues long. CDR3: CAISLSRYSETNTGELFF. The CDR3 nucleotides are TGTGCCATCAGTCTGAGTCGGTACAGTGAGACGAACACCGGGGAGCTGTTTTTT.

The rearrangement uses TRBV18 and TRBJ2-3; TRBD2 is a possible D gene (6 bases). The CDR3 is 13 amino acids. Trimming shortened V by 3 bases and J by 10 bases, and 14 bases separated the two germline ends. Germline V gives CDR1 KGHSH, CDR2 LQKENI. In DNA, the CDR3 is TGTGCCAGCTCACCGAATTGGCGGGAAGCGCAGTATTTT. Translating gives CASSPNWREAQYF.

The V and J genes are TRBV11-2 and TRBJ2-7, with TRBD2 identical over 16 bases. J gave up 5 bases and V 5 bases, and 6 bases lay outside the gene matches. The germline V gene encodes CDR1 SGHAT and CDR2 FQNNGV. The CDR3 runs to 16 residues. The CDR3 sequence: CASSLSGTSGGDEQYF. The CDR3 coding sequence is TGTGCCAGCAGCCTGTCCGGGACTAGCGGGGGGGACGAGCAGTACTTC.

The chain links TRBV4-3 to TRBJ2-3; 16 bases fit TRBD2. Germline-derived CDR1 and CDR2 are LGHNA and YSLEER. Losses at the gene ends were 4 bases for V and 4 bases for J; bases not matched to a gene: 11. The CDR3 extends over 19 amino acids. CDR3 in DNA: TGCGCCAGCAGCCGGGGCGGGACTAGCGGGAGGGCTAGCTCAGATACGCAGTATTTT. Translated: CASSRGGTSGRASSDTQYF.

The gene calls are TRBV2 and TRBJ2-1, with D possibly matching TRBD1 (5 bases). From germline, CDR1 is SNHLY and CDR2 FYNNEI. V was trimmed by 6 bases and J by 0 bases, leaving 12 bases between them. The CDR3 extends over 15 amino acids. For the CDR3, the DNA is TGTGCCAGCAGCAAACAGGAGAGCTCCTACAATGAGCAGTTCTTC. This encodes CASSKQESSYNEQFF. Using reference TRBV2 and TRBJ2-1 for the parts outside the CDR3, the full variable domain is EPEVTQTPSHQVTQMGQEVILRCVPISNHLYFYWYRQILGQKVEFLVSFYNNEISEKSEIFDDQFSVERPDGSNFTLKIRSTKLEDSAMYFCASSKQESSYNEQFFGPGTRLTVL.

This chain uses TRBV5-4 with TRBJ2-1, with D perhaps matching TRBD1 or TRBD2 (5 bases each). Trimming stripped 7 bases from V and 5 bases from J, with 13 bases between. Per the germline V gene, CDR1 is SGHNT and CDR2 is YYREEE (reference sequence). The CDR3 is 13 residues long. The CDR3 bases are TGTGCCAGCCGACCAGGGACGGACAATGAGCAGTTCTTC. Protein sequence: CASRPGTDNEQFF.

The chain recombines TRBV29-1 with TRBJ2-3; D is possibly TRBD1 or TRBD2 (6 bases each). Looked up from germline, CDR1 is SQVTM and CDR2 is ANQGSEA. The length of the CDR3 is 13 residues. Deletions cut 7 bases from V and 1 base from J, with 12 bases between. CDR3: CSADRLGTDTQYF. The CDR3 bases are TGCAGCGCGGACAGACTAGGCACAGATACGCAGTATTTT.

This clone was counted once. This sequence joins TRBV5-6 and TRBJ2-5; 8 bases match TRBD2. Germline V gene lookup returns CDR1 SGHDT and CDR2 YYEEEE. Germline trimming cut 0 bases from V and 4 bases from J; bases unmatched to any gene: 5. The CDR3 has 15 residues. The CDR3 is CASSLGLAGVETQYF. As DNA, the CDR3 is TGTGCCAGCAGCTTGGGGCTAGCGGGCGTAGAGACCCAGTACTTC.

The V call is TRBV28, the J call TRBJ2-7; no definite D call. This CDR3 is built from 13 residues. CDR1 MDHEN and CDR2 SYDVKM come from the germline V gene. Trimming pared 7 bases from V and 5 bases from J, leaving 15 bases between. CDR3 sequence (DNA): TGTGCCAGCACCCCCGGCAGCTGGCACGAGCAGTACTTC. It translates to CASTPGSWHEQYF.